The TCR beta chain under discussion was sequenced for a study of T cell responses to AZD1222 COVID-19 vaccine. Sequenced by immunoSEQ multiplex PCR; TCRdb stores in-frame clones only, minus some. There are under 130,000 clones in the sample; 88% occur only once, and about 20% lies in the top ten. General study results and limits: Repertoire sampling occurred only after the peak T cell response.

Germline V CDR1 and CDR2: SGHTA, FQGNSA. The CDR3 totals 13 residues. Of note for this clone: Its specificity is not known. At one of its ends the junction is not consistent with the germline gene, which may arise from a read error.

The receptor was derived from an adult in good health. This specimen was peripheral blood, taken on day 0 of AZD1222 vaccination. The chain joins TRBV7-2 to TRBJ2-3; weak D call: TRBD1 (5 bases). The CDR3: CASSLQAVGKGDF. The CDR3 DNA is TGTGCCAGCAGCTTACAAGCCGTGGGAAAAGGGGATTTT.